Presented here are 16 T cell receptor beta chains from one specimen sequenced in a study of blood T cell repertoires in COVID-19. Using immunoSEQ multiplex PCR, the repertoire was profiled, and TCRdb retains in-frame clones only, with some absent. This table has fewer than 350,000 clones, around 86% appearing once. Material for sequencing was peripheral blood. These TCRs come from a woman in her twenties or thirties who had recovered from COVID-19.

This clone came up a few times. V and J are TRBV2 and TRBJ1-5; 11 bases align to TRBD1. The length of the CDR3 is 14 residues. Per the germline V gene, CDR1 is SNHLY and CDR2 is FYNNEI. V shed 3 bases, J shed 5 bases, and the junction held 0 bases outside the gene matches. As DNA, the CDR3 is TGTGCCAGCAGTGAGGGACAGGGGGATCAGCCCCAGCATTTT. It yields the protein CASSEGQGDQPQHF.

The chain uses TRBV28 and TRBJ2-1, with unresolved D. Trimming took off 3 bases at V and 4 bases at J, with 16 bases between the two ends. CDR1 MDHEN and CDR2 SYDVKM come from the germline V gene. The CDR3 runs to 16 residues. The CDR3 DNA is TGTGCCAGCAGTTTGGCTGTTACTATGTTGTACAATGAGCAGTTCTTC. Translating it yields CASSLAVTMLYNEQFF.

This chain joins TRBV28 and TRBJ1-3, with D tentatively TRBD1 (5 bases). Germline loops: CDR1 MDHEN, CDR2 SYDVKM. This CDR3 has 17 residues. V was cut by 4 bases and J by 4 bases, with 20 bases left in between. In DNA form, the CDR3 reads TGTGCCAGCAGTTCTCCCCCCTTCGGGGGAACCGGAAACACCATATATTTT. Its translation is CASSSPPFGGTGNTIYF.

This clone was recorded a few times. CDR3 nucleotides: TGTGCCAGCAGCGCCAGACAGGGTGGTGGGGCCAACGTCCTGACTTTC. It codes for CASSARQGGGANVLTF. The V and J genes are TRBV9 and TRBJ2-6; 7 bases map to TRBD1. This CDR3 is built from 16 residues. Germline V gene sequence: CDR1 SGDLS, CDR2 YYNGEE. The junction had 6 bases not matched to a gene; V was cut back by 3 bases and J by 3 bases.

This clone appeared once. The rearrangement links TRBV4-3 to TRBJ2-4; 7 bases agree with TRBD2. V dropped 0 bases and J dropped 6; count of bases not matched to a gene: 8. The CDR3 length is 16 residues. Germline lookup yields CDR1 LGHNA and CDR2 YSLEER. In DNA, the CDR3 is TGCGCCAGCAGCCAAGATCGAGCTAGCGGAGGAAACATTCAGTACTTC. It encodes CASSQDRASGGNIQYF.

The chain is built from TRBV7-8 and TRBJ2-1; 9 positions agree with TRBD1. Trimming at V came to 0 bases and at J to 2 bases, leaving 5 bases not matched to a gene. Germline V lookup: CDR1 SGHVS, CDR2 FQNEAQ. The CDR3 length is 17 residues. The CDR3 DNA sequence: TGTGCCAGCAGCTTAGCGGTGTGGGACAGGGCCTACAATGAGCAGTTCTTC. It is translated as CASSLAVWDRAYNEQFF.

This clone has just one count. The rearrangement joins TRBV6-5 to TRBJ1-2; D call uncertain. Germline values: CDR1 MNHEY, CDR2 SVGAGI. Deletions cut 10 bases from V and 7 bases from J, with 13 bases between. This CDR3 is 11 amino acids long. As DNA, the CDR3 is TGTGCCACCGGTCCGGGTGCTGGCTACACCTTC. This sequence encodes CATGPGAGYTF.

CDR3 amino acids: CASNSRRVYNEQFF. CDR3 coding DNA: TGTGCCAGCAACTCTAGGAGGGTCTACAATGAGCAGTTCTTC. The chain has TRBV28 and TRBJ2-1; TRBD2 is a possible D gene (6 bases). V was clipped by 7 bases and J by 3 bases, with 13 bases between them. CDR1 and CDR2 (germline): MDHEN, SYDVKM. The CDR3 runs to 14 residues. The full variable domain, completed using reference TRBV28 and TRBJ2-1, is DVKVTQSSRYLVKRTGEKVFLECVQDMDHENMFWYRQDPGLGLRLIYFSYDVKMKEKGDIPEGYSVSREKKERFSLILESASTNQTSMYLCASNSRRVYNEQFFGPGTRLTVL.

The rearrangement uses TRBV6-5 and TRBJ2-7; TRBD1 matches at 10 bases. CDR3 size: 16 residues. In germline, CDR1 is MNHEY, CDR2 SVGAGI. With 0 bases clipped from V and 4 bases from J, the junction kept 6 bases outside the gene matches. DNA for the CDR3: TGTGCCAGCAGTTACTCCCGGGACAGGGGTCGGTACGAGCAGTACTTC. It encodes CASSYSRDRGRYEQYF.

CDR3 in amino acids: CASSYSLQPQHF. DNA for the CDR3: TGTGCCAGCAGTTACTCCCTTCAGCCCCAGCATTTT. The chain links TRBV6-2 or TRBV6-3 to TRBJ1-5; D is unresolved. Trimming left V 0 bases short and J 6 bases short, with 3 bases between. This CDR3 has 12 residues. Germline CDR1 MNHEY, CDR2 SVGEGT.

The chain couples TRBV21-1 to TRBJ2-6; TRBD2 is taken as the D call from the table, unchecked against the DNA. TRBV21-1 is shown as a pseudogene. This CDR3 is 17 amino acids long. The CDR3 region is CASSSSGGASGANVLTF. CDR3 in DNA: TGTGCCAGCAGCTCTAGCGGGGGGGCCTCTGGGGCCAACGTCCTGACTTTC.

This chain joins TRBV6-5 and TRBJ2-5, with 10 bases matching TRBD1. The CDR3 is made up of 15 amino acids. Germline CDR1 reads MNHEY; CDR2 reads SVGAGI. The V and J ends lost 6 bases and 2 bases, in that order; junction bases with no gene match: 6. In nucleotides, the CDR3 is TGTGCCAGCAGCTGGGACAGGGGAAGGCAAGAGACCCAGTACTTC. Translated, it gives CASSWDRGRQETQYF.

The chain uses TRBV7-9 and TRBJ2-7, with D possibly matching TRBD2 (7 bases). V was trimmed by 6 bases and J by 6 bases, leaving 15 bases between them. Germline V gene sequence: CDR1 SEHNR, CDR2 FQNEAQ (reference sequence). CDR3 length: 13 amino acids. The CDR3 loop reads CASRGGGLSEQYF. The CDR3 region has the DNA TGTGCCAGCAGGGGAGGGGGGCTCTCCGAGCAGTACTTC.

This clone was observed many times. The rearrangement uses TRBV11-2 and TRBJ2-1; the D gene is possibly TRBD2 (6 bases). Germline lookup yields CDR1 SGHAT and CDR2 FQNNGV. V gave up 3 bases and J gave up 10 bases, with 22 bases separating them. This CDR3 comprises 16 residues. CDR3 sequence (DNA): TGTGCCAGCAGCTTCCTCTACCGGGACCGGAGGGCGGAGCAGTTCTTC. Translating gives CASSFLYRDRRAEQFF.

This clone has only a few counts. The genes are TRBV11-2 and TRBJ1-6; 10 bases align to TRBD1. This CDR3 comprises 16 residues. With 4 bases clipped from V and 7 bases from J, the junction kept 7 bases outside the gene matches. Germline V gene sequence: CDR1 SGHAT, CDR2 FQNNGV. CDR3 sequence reads: CASSSADRGQNSPLHF. The CDR3 bases are TGTGCCAGCAGCTCCGCAGACAGGGGGCAAAATTCACCCCTCCACTTT.

The chain has TRBV4-1 and TRBJ2-1, with D uncertain. Trimming took 5 bases from V and 5 from J, leaving 13 bases between them. This CDR3 is 14 amino acids long. Germline assignment: CDR1 MGHRA and CDR2 YSYEKL. The CDR3 coding sequence is TGCGCCAGCAGCTTCCAGGAATTCAACAATGAGCAGTTCTTC. Translation gives CASSFQEFNNEQFF.